A selection of T cell receptor beta chains follows, all from one sample in a study of technical replicates of blood from a few donors. Sequenced by immunoSEQ multiplex PCR; TCRdb stores in-frame clones only, minus some. The sample holds tens of thousands of clones, 94% seen once. The specimen sequenced was T cells isolated from PBMCs. These receptors came from a human donor in good health. Each CDR3 is given with its conserved first and last residue. A D gene is named only where the DNA matches it firmly. The size entry is marked missing in some rows and otherwise reads once, few, many or a size class.

J gene: TRBJ2-7; D gene: .; clone size: .; V gene: TRBV7-3; CDR3 protein: CASSFPYEQYF; CDR3 DNA: TGTGCCAGCAGCTTCCCATACGAGCAGTACTTC
J gene: TRBJ1-4; D gene: .; clone size: .; V gene: TRBV28; CDR3 protein: CASSSAAWATNEKLFF; CDR3 DNA: TGTGCCAGCAGTTCCGCGGCCTGGGCAACTAATGAAAAACTGTTTTTT
J gene: TRBJ2-7; D gene: .; clone size: once; V gene: TRBV21-1; CDR3 protein: CASSTRDRGSYEQYF; CDR3 DNA: TGTGCCAGCAGCACCCGGGACAGGGGCAGCTACGAGCAGTACTTC
J gene: TRBJ1-6; D gene: .; clone size: .; V gene: TRBV30; CDR3 protein: CAWRREDTGSSYNSPLHF; CDR3 DNA: TGTGCCTGGAGACGAGAGGATACAGGGAGCTCCTATAATTCACCCCTCCACTTT
J gene: TRBJ1-3; D gene: TRBD1; clone size: .; V gene: TRBV6-1; CDR3 protein: CASSEQGAGNTIYF; CDR3 DNA: TGTGCCAGCAGTGAACAGGGGGCTGGAAACACCATATATTTT
J gene: TRBJ1-3; D gene: .; clone size: .; V gene: TRBV13; CDR3 protein: CASSFDVGSGSGNTIYF; CDR3 DNA: TGTGCCAGCAGCTTTGATGTCGGGTCTGGCTCTGGAAACACCATATATTTT
J gene: TRBJ1-2; D gene: .; clone size: .; V gene: TRBV5-5; CDR3 protein: CASMPGPIFGYTF; CDR3 DNA: TGTGCCAGCATGCCGGGTCCAATCTTTGGCTACACCTTC
J gene: TRBJ2-6; D gene: .; clone size: .; V gene: TRBV29-1; CDR3 protein: CSVKNSGANVLTF; CDR3 DNA: TGCAGCGTCAAAAACTCTGGGGCCAACGTCCTGACTTTC
J gene: TRBJ2-1; D gene: TRBD2; clone size: .; V gene: TRBV11-2; CDR3 protein: CASSTYPGGSFFNEQFF; CDR3 DNA: TGTGCCAGCAGCACATATCCAGGCGGGAGTTTTTTCAATGAGCAGTTCTTC
J gene: TRBJ1-2; D gene: .; clone size: once; V gene: TRBV29-1; CDR3 protein: CSARTAANYGYTF; CDR3 DNA: TGCAGCGCCCGGACAGCAGCTAACTATGGCTACACCTTC
J gene: TRBJ1-2; D gene: TRBD1; clone size: .; V gene: TRBV27; CDR3 protein: CASSSIRTGIAYGYTF; CDR3 DNA: TGTGCCAGCAGTTCTATCAGGACAGGGATTGCGTATGGCTACACCTTC
J gene: TRBJ1-5; D gene: .; clone size: .; V gene: TRBV6-6; CDR3 protein: CASSPQGAVNQPQHF; CDR3 DNA: TGTGCCAGCAGTCCCCAGGGTGCGGTGAATCAGCCCCAGCATTTT
J gene: TRBJ1-5; D gene: .; clone size: .; V gene: TRBV2; CDR3 protein: CASSEAVVRGHSNQPQHF; CDR3 DNA: TGTGCCAGCAGTGAAGCGGTGGTCAGGGGCCATAGCAATCAGCCCCAGCATTTT
J gene: TRBJ1-1; D gene: .; clone size: .; V gene: TRBV29-1; CDR3 protein: CSAFTERSNTEAFF; CDR3 DNA: TGCAGCGCCTTCACCGAACGGTCGAACACTGAAGCTTTCTTT
J gene: TRBJ2-1; D gene: TRBD1; clone size: .; V gene: TRBV27; CDR3 protein: CASSHPARQGDYEQFF; CDR3 DNA: TGTGCCAGCAGCCATCCGGCTCGACAGGGGGACTATGAGCAGTTCTTC
J gene: TRBJ2-7; D gene: TRBD1; clone size: .; V gene: TRBV18; CDR3 protein: CASSRDSPSQDSKQYF; CDR3 DNA: TGTGCCAGCTCGAGGGACAGTCCTAGCCAAGATAGTAAGCAGTACTTC
J gene: TRBJ2-3; D gene: TRBD2; clone size: once; V gene: TRBV4-1; CDR3 protein: CASSQVGAGGGDTQYF; CDR3 DNA: TGCGCCAGCAGCCAAGTGGGTGCGGGGGGCGGAGATACGCAGTATTTT
J gene: TRBJ2-1; D gene: TRBD2; clone size: .; V gene: TRBV30; CDR3 protein: CAWSVAGGSDEQFF; CDR3 DNA: TGTGCCTGGAGTGTAGCGGGGGGGTCCGATGAGCAGTTCTTC
J gene: TRBJ2-2; D gene: TRBD2; clone size: .; V gene: TRBV6-1; CDR3 protein: CASWGGYNTGELFF; CDR3 DNA: TGTGCCAGCTGGGGAGGGTACAACACCGGGGAGCTGTTTTTT
J gene: TRBJ1-1; D gene: .; clone size: .; V gene: TRBV6-1; CDR3 protein: CASRFGQYTEAFF; CDR3 DNA: TGTGCCAGCAGGTTCGGACAGTACACTGAAGCTTTCTTT
J gene: TRBJ1-4; D gene: TRBD1; clone size: .; V gene: TRBV6-5; CDR3 protein: CASSQGVTNEKLFF; CDR3 DNA: TGTGCCAGCAGTCAGGGGGTAACTAATGAAAAACTGTTTTTT
J gene: TRBJ2-3; D gene: TRBD1; clone size: .; V gene: TRBV6-4; CDR3 protein: CASSDGTGGADTQYF; CDR3 DNA: TGTGCCAGCAGTGACGGGACAGGGGGCGCAGATACGCAGTATTTT
J gene: TRBJ2-2; D gene: .; clone size: .; V gene: TRBV6-5; CDR3 protein: CASSYSIYNSAGELFF; CDR3 DNA: TGTGCCAGCAGTTACTCGATTTATAACTCGGCCGGGGAGCTGTTTTTT
J gene: TRBJ2-5; D gene: .; clone size: few; V gene: TRBV30; CDR3 protein: CAWSVTGETQYF; CDR3 DNA: TGTGCCTGGAGTGTTACCGGGGAGACCCAGTACTTC
J gene: TRBJ2-3; D gene: TRBD1; clone size: .; V gene: TRBV5-8; CDR3 protein: CASSFRQGAFDTQYF; CDR3 DNA: TGTGCCAGCAGCTTTAGGCAGGGGGCGTTCGATACGCAGTATTTT
J gene: TRBJ2-5; D gene: TRBD2; clone size: .; V gene: TRBV27; CDR3 protein: CASSFGTSFLETQYF; CDR3 DNA: TGTGCCAGCAGTTTTGGGACTAGCTTCTTAGAGACCCAGTACTTC
J gene: TRBJ2-3; D gene: .; clone size: .; V gene: TRBV11-3; CDR3 protein: CASSLDGRLLVTQYF; CDR3 DNA: TGTGCCAGCAGCTTAGACGGGAGACTACTAGTTACGCAGTATTTT
J gene: TRBJ2-7; D gene: .; clone size: .; V gene: TRBV5-5; CDR3 protein: CASSFRDNSYEQYF; CDR3 DNA: TGTGCCAGCAGCTTCCGGGACAACTCCTACGAGCAGTACTTC
J gene: TRBJ2-5; D gene: .; clone size: .; V gene: TRBV5-6; CDR3 protein: CASRKQGSETQYF; CDR3 DNA: TGTGCCAGCAGGAAACAGGGTTCCGAGACCCAGTACTTC
J gene: TRBJ2-1; D gene: .; clone size: .; V gene: TRBV14; CDR3 protein: CASSQGQVIYNEQFF; CDR3 DNA: TGTGCCAGCAGCCAAGGACAGGTGATCTACAATGAGCAGTTCTTC
J gene: TRBJ1-2; D gene: TRBD1; clone size: .; V gene: TRBV7-9; CDR3 protein: CASSPGQGYGYTF; CDR3 DNA: TGTGCCAGCAGCCCGGGACAGGGGTATGGCTACACCTTC
J gene: TRBJ2-3; D gene: TRBD2; clone size: .; V gene: TRBV5-6; CDR3 protein: CASRLAGTDTQYF; CDR3 DNA: TGTGCCAGCCGACTAGCGGGCACAGATACGCAGTATTTT
J gene: TRBJ1-1; D gene: TRBD1; clone size: .; V gene: TRBV19; CDR3 protein: CASSVQGAWTEAFF; CDR3 DNA: TGTGCCAGTAGTGTACAGGGGGCTTGGACTGAAGCTTTCTTT
J gene: TRBJ2-1; D gene: .; clone size: .; V gene: TRBV29-1; CDR3 protein: CSVHRYNEQFF; CDR3 DNA: TGCAGCGTTCACAGGTACAATGAGCAGTTCTTC
J gene: TRBJ1-5; D gene: TRBD1; clone size: .; V gene: TRBV7-2; CDR3 protein: CASSRDRDQPQHF; CDR3 DNA: TGTGCCAGCAGCAGGGACAGGGATCAGCCCCAGCATTTT
J gene: TRBJ2-1; D gene: .; clone size: .; V gene: TRBV19; CDR3 protein: CASTPGGAGRRNEQFF; CDR3 DNA: TGTGCCAGTACCCCGGGGGGCGCCGGCCGCCGCAATGAGCAGTTCTTC
J gene: TRBJ2-4; D gene: .; clone size: .; V gene: TRBV21-1; CDR3 protein: CASSKAVPGETKNIQYF; CDR3 DNA: TGTGCCAGCAGCAAAGCGGTCCCAGGGGAAACCAAAAACATTCAGTACTTC
J gene: TRBJ2-2; D gene: TRBD1; clone size: .; V gene: TRBV7-7; CDR3 protein: CASSPGQGNTGELFF; CDR3 DNA: TGTGCTAGCAGCCCGGGACAGGGGAACACCGGGGAGCTGTTTTTT
J gene: TRBJ2-2; D gene: .; clone size: .; V gene: TRBV9; CDR3 protein: CASSAGGGPENTGELFF; CDR3 DNA: TGTGCCAGCAGCGCTGGGGGGGGGCCCGAGAACACCGGGGAGCTGTTTTTT
J gene: TRBJ1-5; D gene: TRBD1; clone size: .; V gene: TRBV11-2; CDR3 protein: CASSLTGGGNQPQHF; CDR3 DNA: TGTGCCAGCAGCTTAACAGGGGGCGGCAATCAGCCCCAGCATTTT
J gene: TRBJ2-1; D gene: TRBD2; clone size: .; V gene: TRBV5-1; CDR3 protein: CASSLTLVGFDWREDPGGYNEQFF; CDR3 DNA: TGCGCCAGCAGCCTAACTCTAGTTGGGTTTGATTGGCGGGAGGACCCTGGGGGGTACAATGAGCAGTTCTTC
J gene: TRBJ2-6; D gene: TRBD1; clone size: .; V gene: TRBV2; CDR3 protein: CASSEILWSGQGSSGANVLTF; CDR3 DNA: TGTGCCAGCAGTGAAATTTTATGGTCGGGACAGGGCTCGTCTGGGGCCAACGTCCTGACTTTC
J gene: TRBJ2-7; D gene: TRBD2; clone size: .; V gene: TRBV2; CDR3 protein: CASSWQGGSYEQYF; CDR3 DNA: TGTGCCAGCAGCTGGCAGGGAGGGTCCTACGAGCAGTACTTC
J gene: TRBJ2-7; D gene: .; clone size: .; V gene: TRBV5-1; CDR3 protein: CASSLGPSDPYEQYF; CDR3 DNA: TGCGCCAGCAGCTTGGGGCCATCCGATCCCTACGAGCAGTACTTC
J gene: TRBJ2-5; D gene: TRBD2; clone size: .; V gene: TRBV2; CDR3 protein: CASSVPADLAGGQTQYF; CDR3 DNA: TGTGCCAGCAGTGTTCCCGCCGACCTTGCGGGGGGACAGACCCAGTACTTC
J gene: TRBJ2-1; D gene: TRBD1; clone size: .; V gene: TRBV9; CDR3 protein: CASSVVGTGYNEQFF; CDR3 DNA: TGTGCCAGCAGCGTAGTGGGGACAGGGTACAATGAGCAGTTCTTC
J gene: TRBJ2-1; D gene: TRBD2; clone size: .; V gene: TRBV28; CDR3 protein: CASLSSGRADEQFF; CDR3 DNA: TGTGCCAGCCTTTCTAGCGGGAGGGCCGATGAGCAGTTCTTC
J gene: TRBJ2-3; D gene: .; clone size: .; V gene: TRBV27; CDR3 protein: CASSPHRSTDTQYF; CDR3 DNA: TGTGCCAGCAGTCCACACAGAAGCACAGATACGCAGTATTTT
J gene: TRBJ1-2; D gene: .; clone size: .; V gene: TRBV28; CDR3 protein: CASSSRVSNYGYTF; CDR3 DNA: TGTGCCAGCAGTTCCAGGGTTTCTAACTATGGCTACACCTTC
J gene: TRBJ2-5; D gene: .; clone size: once; V gene: TRBV7-6; CDR3 protein: CASSLVPGRETQYF; CDR3 DNA: TGTGCCAGCAGCTTAGTTCCGGGGAGAGAGACCCAGTACTTC
J gene: TRBJ2-2; D gene: .; clone size: .; V gene: TRBV5-1; CDR3 protein: CASSPDTGELFF; CDR3 DNA: TGCGCCAGCAGCCCAGACACCGGGGAGCTGTTTTTT
J gene: TRBJ1-3; D gene: .; clone size: .; V gene: TRBV15; CDR3 protein: CATSRDGRVNTIYF; CDR3 DNA: TGTGCCACCAGCAGAGATGGCAGGGTAAACACCATATATTTT
J gene: TRBJ2-2; D gene: .; clone size: .; V gene: TRBV14; CDR3 protein: CASSQTGFGELFF; CDR3 DNA: TGTGCCAGCAGCCAGACAGGATTCGGGGAGCTGTTTTTT
J gene: TRBJ2-2; D gene: .; clone size: .; V gene: TRBV7-9; CDR3 protein: CASSLVRGGRTGELFF; CDR3 DNA: TGTGCCAGCAGCTTAGTAAGGGGGGGCCGGACCGGGGAGCTGTTTTTT